This T cell receptor beta chain came from a study of T cell changes during pregnancy in multiple sclerosis. TCRdb's copy holds only in-frame clones and misses some; the assay was immunoSEQ multiplex PCR. Among approximately 22,000 clones listed, roughly 91% were seen once. This clonotype originated in a female donor in good health, enrolled as a control in a pregnancy study. The sample consisted of CD4+ T cells from peripheral blood mononuclear cells, taken in the first trimester of pregnancy.

The CDR3 DNA sequence: TGTGCCAGCAGTGAAGGTGGAATGGGGGGAAAACTGTTTTTT. This codes for CASSEGGMGGKLFF. The chain has TRBV6-1 and TRBJ1-4; D is possibly TRBD1 (5 bases). In germline, CDR1 is MNHNS, CDR2 SASEGT. The CDR3 extends over 14 amino acids. V dropped 1 base and J dropped 10 bases, with 13 bases sitting between them.